This T cell receptor beta chain derives from a study of T cells expressing NK-cell markers. TCRdb reanalyzed the 5' RACE reads, giving one entry per CDR3 protein sequence and no DNA. The specimen's table records 350,000 to 500,000 distinct CDR3 sequences. CDR1 and CDR2 (germline): SGDLS, YYNGEE. The CDR3 sequence is 13 residues long. Source material: blood T cells: a sorted CD56 or NKG2C T cell subset, CD4+ or CD8+ T cells, or bulk PBMC T cells (not recorded which). The V call is TRBV9, the J call TRBJ1-5. This TCR was recovered from a woman aged 18-69 years in good health. The CDR3 loop reads CASSVDEYQPQHF. Supplemented by reference TRBV9 and TRBJ1-5, the full variable domain reads DSGVTQTPKHLITATGQRVTLRCSPRSGDLSVYWYQQSLDQGLQFLIQYYNGEERAKGNILERFSAQQFPDLHSELNLSSLELGDSALYFCASSVDEYQPQHFGDGTRLSIL.